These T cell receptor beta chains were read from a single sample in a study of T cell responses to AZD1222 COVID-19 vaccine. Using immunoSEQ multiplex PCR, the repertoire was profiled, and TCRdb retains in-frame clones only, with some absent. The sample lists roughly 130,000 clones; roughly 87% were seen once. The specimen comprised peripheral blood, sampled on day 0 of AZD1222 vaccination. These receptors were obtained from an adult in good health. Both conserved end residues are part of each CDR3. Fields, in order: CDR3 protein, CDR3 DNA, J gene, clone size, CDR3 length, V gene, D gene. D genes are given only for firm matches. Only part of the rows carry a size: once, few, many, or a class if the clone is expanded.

CDR3aa: CAWRRGLWKSPLHF
CDR3nt: TGTGCCTGGAGGAGGGGACTATGGAAGTCACCCCTCCACTTT
j_gene: TRBJ1-6
abundance: .
len: 14
v_gene: TRBV30
d_gene: .

CDR3aa: CASARRGGVTDTQYF
CDR3nt: TGTGCCAGCGCTAGGCGGGGGGGCGTGACAGATACGCAGTATTTT
j_gene: TRBJ2-3
abundance: .
len: 15
v_gene: TRBV27
d_gene: TRBD2

CDR3aa: CASSRGDYGYTF
CDR3nt: TGTGCCAGTAGTCGGGGGGACTATGGCTACACCTTC
j_gene: TRBJ1-2
abundance: once
len: 12
v_gene: TRBV19
d_gene: .

CDR3aa: CASSALPFRTGGDLRGYTF
CDR3nt: TGTGCCAGCAGCGCTTTACCTTTCCGGACAGGAGGCGATCTTCGTGGCTACACCTTC
j_gene: TRBJ1-2
abundance: .
len: 19
v_gene: TRBV3-1/TRBV3-2
d_gene: TRBD1

CDR3aa: CASSLVVNTEAFF
CDR3nt: TGCGCCAGCAGCTTGGTGGTAAACACTGAAGCTTTCTTT
j_gene: TRBJ1-1
abundance: .
len: 13
v_gene: TRBV5-1
d_gene: .

CDR3aa: CASSPPGIDNQPQHF
CDR3nt: TGTGCCAGCTCACCACCAGGGATAGACAATCAGCCCCAGCATTTT
j_gene: TRBJ1-5
abundance: .
len: 15
v_gene: TRBV18
d_gene: .

CDR3aa: CAWRSILGGGYTF
CDR3nt: TGTGCCTGGAGGTCCATCCTCGGCGGCGGCTACACCTTC
j_gene: TRBJ1-2
abundance: .
len: 13
v_gene: TRBV30
d_gene: .

CDR3aa: CASSPRSNYGYTF
CDR3nt: TGTGCCAGCTCACCCCGATCTAACTATGGCTACACCTTC
j_gene: TRBJ1-2
abundance: .
len: 13
v_gene: TRBV18
d_gene: .

CDR3aa: CASSVSGGQETQYF
CDR3nt: TGTGCCAGCAGTGTTAGCGGGGGCCAAGAGACCCAGTACTTC
j_gene: TRBJ2-5
abundance: .
len: 14
v_gene: TRBV2
d_gene: TRBD2

CDR3aa: CASSSTGNPTETQYF
CDR3nt: TGTGCCAGCAGCTCCACGGGGAACCCCACAGAGACCCAGTACTTC
j_gene: TRBJ2-5
abundance: .
len: 15
v_gene: TRBV13
d_gene: .

CDR3aa: CASSLAGRGVDGYTF
CDR3nt: TGTGCCAGCAGCTTGGCAGGAAGAGGGGTCGATGGCTACACCTTC
j_gene: TRBJ1-2
abundance: .
len: 15
v_gene: TRBV5-5
d_gene: .

CDR3aa: CATSEGGQGGNSPLHF
CDR3nt: TGTGCCACCAGTGAGGGCGGACAGGGCGGGAATTCACCCCTCCACTTT
j_gene: TRBJ1-6
abundance: .
len: 16
v_gene: TRBV24-1
d_gene: TRBD1

CDR3aa: CSVLSGFDQPQHF
CDR3nt: TGCAGCGTCCTCTCCGGGTTTGATCAGCCCCAGCATTTT
j_gene: TRBJ1-5
abundance: .
len: 13
v_gene: TRBV29-1
d_gene: .

CDR3aa: CSAGSEKLFF
CDR3nt: TGCAGTGCGGGGAGTGAAAAACTGTTTTTT
j_gene: TRBJ1-4
abundance: .
len: 10
v_gene: TRBV20-1
d_gene: .